The 25 T cell receptor beta chains in this list originate from one sample, sequenced in a study of cytomegalovirus exposure and HLA in healthy donors. 13 Jbeta primers and 60 Vbeta primers were used for the PCR. TCRdb keeps only in-frame clones here, not all; method: immunoSEQ multiplex PCR. The repertoire table contains 93,000 or so clones. The material sequenced was PBMCs. The source of these receptors is a man aged 40-55 years in good health and CMV-seronegative.

V gene TRBV7-9 combines with J gene TRBJ1-1; tentatively, D is TRBD1 (5 bases). Germline CDR1 is SEHNR and CDR2 is FQNEAQ (reference sequence). This CDR3 comprises 16 residues. Trimming took 3 bases from V and 5 from J, leaving 19 bases between them. This chain's CDR3 is CASSLGRALKKTEAFF. The DNA of the CDR3 is TGTGCCAGCAGCTTGGGCAGGGCCTTGAAGAAGACTGAAGCTTTCTTT. The whole variable domain, filled in from reference TRBV7-9 and TRBJ1-1, reads DTGVSQNPRHKITKRGQNVTFRCDPISEHNRLYWYRQTLGQGPEFLTYFQNEAQLEKSRLLSDRFSAERPKGSFSTLEIQRTEQGDSAMYLCASSLGRALKKTEAFFGQGTRLTVV.

The rearrangement uses TRBV15 and TRBJ2-5, with TRBD1 matching 7 bases. The end of the DNA is better explained by TRBJ2-7, so the J call may be wrong. This CDR3 is built from 13 residues. Germline CDR1 is LNHNV and CDR2 is YYDKDF (reference sequence). The CDR3 spells CATSTKQGSEQYF. The CDR3, as DNA: TGTGCCACCAGCACTAAACAGGGGTCCGAGCAGTACTTC.

This chain joins TRBV6-5 and TRBJ1-2, with D perhaps TRBD1 (5 bases). Germline loops: CDR1 MNHEY, CDR2 SVGAGI. Trimming shortened V by 6 bases and J by 1 base, and 12 bases separated the two germline ends. This CDR3 comprises 14 residues. Written as DNA, the CDR3 is TGTGCCAGCAGGGGACTGACAGTTAACTATGGCTACACCTTC. Its translation: CASRGLTVNYGYTF.

V gene TRBV29-1 combines with J gene TRBJ1-4; D gene ambiguous. The V end was cut by 4 bases, the J end by 6 bases, with 9 bases between. Germline values: CDR1 SQVTM, CDR2 ANQGSEA. CDR3 length equals 12 residues. The CDR3 reads CSVGKEDEKLFF. In nucleotides, the CDR3 is TGCAGCGTTGGTAAGGAGGATGAAAAACTGTTTTTT.

V gene TRBV6-5 combines with J gene TRBJ1-2; no firm D call. The ends were cut back, 0 bases at V and 4 bases at J, with 15 bases in the middle. Per the germline V gene, CDR1 is MNHEY and CDR2 is SVGAGI. There are 16 residues in the CDR3. For the CDR3, the DNA is TGTGCCAGCAGTTACTCCCACCTAGACGGTAGCTATGGCTACACCTTC. It yields the protein CASSYSHLDGSYGYTF.

This chain connects TRBV10-3 to TRBJ2-7, with TRBD2 matching over 7 bases. V was pared by 6 bases and J by 0 bases, with 8 bases of the junction left unmatched. Germline loops: CDR1 ENHRY, CDR2 SYGVKD. The CDR3 totals 15 residues. CDR3 sequence reads: CAISRAGSSSYEQYF. In DNA, the CDR3 is TGTGCCATCAGCAGAGCGGGATCTAGCTCCTACGAGCAGTACTTC.

The chain couples TRBV6-6 to TRBJ2-5; 11 bases map to TRBD1. Germline V CDR1 and CDR2: MNHNY, SVGAGI (reference sequence). V trimming: 5 bases; J trimming: 5 bases; junction bases outside the gene matches: 7. The CDR3 runs to 15 residues. This chain's CDR3 is CASSPRTGGRETQYF. CDR3 DNA sequence: TGTGCCAGCAGTCCCCGGACAGGGGGCAGGGAGACCCAGTACTTC.

The chain has TRBV2 and TRBJ1-1; 8 bases align to TRBD1. V lost 7 bases and J lost 7; bases outside the gene matches: 5. Germline loops: CDR1 SNHLY, CDR2 FYNNEI. This CDR3 is 12 amino acids long. As DNA, the CDR3 is TGTGCCAGCACTATGGACAGGGATGAAGCTTTCTTT. Its translation: CASTMDRDEAFF.

J is TRBJ2-1 and V is TRBV19, with D perhaps matching TRBD1 (5 bases). V lost 1 base and J lost 7, with 20 bases in between. The CDR3 sequence is 17 residues long. In germline, CDR1 is LNHDA, CDR2 SQIVND (reference sequence). CDR3 amino acids: CASSIVVRSARQNEQFF. CDR3 nucleotides: TGTGCCAGTAGTATAGTGGTGAGGAGCGCCCGACAGAATGAGCAGTTCTTC.

The chain employs TRBV30 and TRBJ2-3; TRBD1 agrees at 10 bases. The CDR3 length is 14 residues. After removal of 4 bases from V and 3 bases from J, the junction contained 4 bases not matched to a gene. The germline V gene encodes CDR1 GTSNPN and CDR2 SVGIG (reference sequence). The CDR3 region is CAWKGDRGTDTQYF. Here the CDR3 DNA reads TGTGCCTGGAAAGGGGACAGGGGTACAGATACGCAGTATTTT.

J is TRBJ2-3 and V is TRBV6-5; D is ambiguous. This CDR3 is 13 amino acids long. V was shortened by 6 bases and J by 2 bases, with 9 bases between the two germline ends. Per germline, CDR1 MNHEY and CDR2 SVGAGI. The CDR3 protein is CASRFSATDTQYF. CDR3 bases: TGTGCCAGCAGATTCAGTGCCACAGATACGCAGTATTTT.

This sequence joins TRBV7-9 and TRBJ2-3; D may be TRBD2 (6 bases). Trimming took off 2 bases at V and 0 bases at J, with 12 bases between the two ends. The CDR3 sequence is 16 residues long. Germline-derived CDR1 and CDR2 are SEHNR and FQNEAQ (reference sequence). In DNA form, the CDR3 reads TGTGCCAGCAGCTTACACGGCGGGGCTAGCACAGATACGCAGTATTTT. This codes for CASSLHGGASTDTQYF.

This chain joins TRBV7-2 and TRBJ1-1, with D perhaps matching TRBD1 (5 bases). V was clipped by 2 bases and J by 3 bases, with 13 bases between them. The CDR3 is made up of 15 amino acids. Germline assignment: CDR1 SGHTA and CDR2 FQGNSA. The CDR3 protein is CASSLYRKQDTEAFF. The CDR3 DNA follows: TGTGCCAGCAGCTTATACAGAAAACAGGACACTGAAGCTTTCTTT.

This chain joins TRBV11-2 and TRBJ2-7; TRBD1 matches 9 bases. After removal of 1 base from V and 4 bases from J, the junction contained 5 bases not matched to a gene. Germline lookup yields CDR1 SGHAT and CDR2 FQNNGV. The CDR3 length is 15 residues. CDR3 coding DNA: TGTGCCAGCAGCTTAGGTACCGGGACAGGGTACGAGCAGTACTTC. This sequence encodes CASSLGTGTGYEQYF.

J is TRBJ2-4 and V is TRBV19; tentative D call: TRBD2 (6 bases). The germline gives CDR1 LNHDA, CDR2 SQIVND (reference sequence). This CDR3 spans 14 amino acids. Deletions cut 6 bases from V and 6 bases from J, with 15 bases between. CDR3 sequence (DNA): TGTGCCAGTAGAGTTACGACCGGGGGAAACATTCAGTACTTC. Translating gives CASRVTTGGNIQYF. The entire variable domain, with the rest obtained from reference TRBV19 and TRBJ2-4, is as follows: DGGITQSPKYLFRKEGQNVTLSCEQNLNHDAMYWYRQDPGQGLRLIYYSQIVNDFQKGDIAEGYSVSREKKESFPLTVTSAQKNPTAFYLCASRVTTGGNIQYFGAGTRLSVL.

J is TRBJ2-7 and V is TRBV6-1, with 7 bases matching TRBD1. CDR1 and CDR2 from the germline V gene are MNHNS and SASEGT. There are 14 residues in the CDR3. J gave up 4 bases and V 2 bases, and 5 bases lay outside the gene matches. The CDR3: CASSENRGQYEQYF. The CDR3 bases are TGTGCCAGCAGTGAAAACAGGGGTCAATACGAGCAGTACTTC.

The chain recombines TRBV6-5 with TRBJ2-5; D may be TRBD1 (5 bases). The J call is uncertain, as TRBJ2-7 better fits the DNA end. The CDR3 consists of 16 residues. Germline CDR1 and CDR2: MNHEY and SVGAGI. CDR3 DNA sequence: TGTGCCAGCAGTTCGATTTCAAGGGGTTCCGCCTACGAGCAGTACTTC. Protein product: CASSSISRGSAYEQYF.

The rearrangement links TRBV28 to TRBJ2-3; the match to TRBD1 covers 7 bases. The CDR3 is 14 residues long. Germline assignment: CDR1 MDHEN and CDR2 SYDVKM. The junction had 5 bases not matched to a gene; V was cut back by 8 bases and J by 0 bases. CDR3 nucleotide sequence: TGTGCCAGCCGCTCGGGACAGAGCACAGATACGCAGTATTTT. Translated: CASRSGQSTDTQYF.

The rearrangement joins TRBV7-9 to TRBJ2-7, with TRBD1 identical over 9 bases. The CDR3 contains 13 residues. Germline V CDR1 and CDR2: SEHNR, FQNEAQ (reference sequence). V gave up 10 bases and J gave up 2 bases; unmatched junction bases: 6. The CDR3 spells CATTGTGTYEQYF. CDR3 nucleotide sequence: TGTGCCACCACCGGGACAGGGACCTACGAGCAGTACTTC.

CDR3 sequence: CASSYSIDTPGTQYF. CDR3 coding DNA: TGTGCCAGCAGTTACTCGATTGACACCCCAGGGACCCAGTACTTC. This chain joins TRBV6-5 and TRBJ2-5, with D unresolved. The CDR3 extends over 15 amino acids. The V gene lost 0 bases and the J gene lost 7 bases, with 15 bases spanning the gap. Germline CDR1 reads MNHEY; CDR2 reads SVGAGI.

The DNA of the CDR3 is TGTGCCACCAGCCCCCTCACCGGCGGACACAGTTTTTGGGAGCAGTACTTC. Its protein product is CATSPLTGGHSFWEQYF. The rearrangement joins TRBV15 to TRBJ2-7; a possible D gene is TRBD1 (5 bases). This CDR3 contains 17 residues. Germline loops: CDR1 LNHNV, CDR2 YYDKDF (reference sequence). Trimming shortened V by 5 bases and J by 7 bases, and 27 bases separated the two germline ends.

V is TRBV6-5 and J is TRBJ1-2; the D gene is possibly TRBD1 (6 bases). With 7 bases removed from V and 2 bases from J, the gap between germline ends came to 14 bases. This CDR3 region has 14 residues. Germline CDR1 reads MNHEY; CDR2 reads SVGAGI. In nucleotides, the CDR3 is TGTGCCAGCATCCCAGGGGCCGAAAACTATGGCTACACCTTC. As protein: CASIPGAENYGYTF.

The chain has TRBV19 and TRBJ2-3, with D possibly TRBD1 on 6 matching bases. Germline assignment: CDR1 LNHDA and CDR2 SQIVND (reference sequence). Trimming took off 2 bases at V and 0 bases at J, with 12 bases between the two ends. The CDR3 length is 16 residues. CDR3 DNA: TGTGCCAGTAGTATAAGTCCAGGGGCCAGCACAGATACGCAGTATTTT. As protein: CASSISPGASTDTQYF.

The V call is TRBV7-9, the J call TRBJ1-3; the D is unclear. This CDR3 has 16 amino acids. Between the trimmed V and J ends, which lost 0 bases and 0 bases, there was a span of 9 bases. Germline loops: CDR1 SEHNR, CDR2 FQNEAQ (reference sequence). Here the CDR3 reads CASSLARAISGNTIYF. The CDR3, as DNA: TGTGCCAGCAGCTTAGCGAGGGCCATCTCTGGAAACACCATATATTTT.

As for this clone: This specimen includes other DNA sequences encoding the same CDR3. The chain uses TRBV18 and TRBJ2-7, with 9 bases aligning to TRBD2. J was trimmed by 3 bases and V by 6 bases; bases with no gene match: 9. Germline assignment: CDR1 KGHSH and CDR2 LQKENI. The CDR3 spans 15 residues. The CDR3 bases are TGTGCCAGCTCGCCCCCAGGGCGGGAGGGCTACGAGCAGTACTTC. This encodes CASSPPGREGYEQYF. The full variable domain, completed using reference TRBV18 and TRBJ2-7, is NAGVMQNPRHLVRRRGQEARLRCSPMKGHSHVYWYRQLPEEGLKFMVYLQKENIIDESGMPKERFSAEFPKEGPSILRIQQVVRGDSAAYFCASSPPGREGYEQYFGPGTRLTVT.